This T cell receptor (beta chain) was captured by sequencing in a study of shared clonotypes between healthy human individuals (dated by TCRdb to 2019 to 2021). With regard to the full study: A couple of women and a few men aged 18 to 49 years were included in the cohort. For each donor, three plates each were used for CD4 naive and CD4 memory, two plates were used for CD8 naive, and one plate was used for CD8 memory. To estimate repertoire size and how much clonotype sharing occurs between individuals, the study deeply sequenced the blood TCR repertoires of 5 or 6 healthy adults. To increase sequencing depth and limit assay-specific biases, TCR repertoire library preparation and sequencing were carried out by different laboratories using diverse techniques. Between about 0.94 and 8.9 billion PBMCs per donor were obtained by leukapheresis.

The CDR3, from cysteine to phenylalanine, totals 15 residues. Left in the record is the CDR3 DNA by itself, 45 bases read in frame from the first base. V and J are truncated by 5 bases and 6 bases respectively, leaving an intervening sequence of 18 bases. The CDR1 and CDR2 encoded by the germline V gene are SGHVS and FQNEAQ. TCR CDR3 regions were amplified from genomic DNA by multiplex PCR using the deep immunoSEQ assay. Extracted genomic DNA from each cell subset was spread evenly across all wells of several immunoSEQ 96-well plates, with each plate serving as a replicate. For sorted subsets, approximately 210 ng of genomic DNA, equivalent to 25,000 to 30,000 T cell genomes, went into each replicate PCR. Purified libraries were quantified with a Qubit 3.0 fluorometer, sized on a Bioanalyzer 2100, and re-quantified with the KAPA Library Quantification kit. Every immunoSEQ 96-well plate was sequenced on a separate single-read 150-cycle Illumina NextSeq 550 flow cell. Under the source paper's analysis protocol: Because only junctional sequences without quality scores were contained in the immunoSEQ output, filtering matching that applied to full-length reads could not be performed. Sequences were annotated with PyIR, a Python wrapper for IgBLAST v1.9, using IMGT germline references to assign V/J genes and CDR3. Any read was removed if the V/J assignment was weak (E-value above 1e-6), the CDR3 was missing, or the read contained stop codons, out-of-frame junctions, or ambiguous translated residues. V3J clonotypes were defined by identical inferred V gene, J gene, and CDR3 amino acid sequence. Percentage overlap between repertoires was calculated by dividing the number of shared unique clonotypes by the size of the smaller repertoire. Three approaches were used to assess repertoire richness: RTK rarefaction, the Chao1 estimator, and Recon v2.1 estimates of unobserved clonotypes. For all TCRbeta clonotypes obtained by the gDNA method from four donors, generation probabilities were computed with OLGA. As stored in TCRdb, this immuneACCESS dataset retains in-frame rearrangements with V and J assigned. A fraction of the clones does not appear; measured against another copy, unresolved V genes explain less than half of the discrepancy, and the remainder lacks a known reason. The DNA gave D and trimming, while V, J and clone size come from that table. This sample lists some 2 million clones; over 85% were detected once. The ten largest clonotypes hold 0.1% to 0.15% of the sample.

Broader findings and caveats from the paper: Sampling was limited to blood, and TCR repertoires in tissue likely differ from TCR repertoires in blood. Naive subsets generally had larger estimated clonotype richness than memory subsets. Even with the large sequencing depth, rarefaction of the sorted-subset datasets indicated that sequencing was incomplete. The small number of donors limited the genetic and exposure-history diversity represented. Pairwise subsampling led to the expectation that sequencing depth would affect the degree of clonotype sharing among donors. Across a handful of donors, roughly 5.1% of naive CD4, 3.5% of naive CD8, 2% to 2.5% of memory CD4, and roughly 0.4% of memory CD8 clonotypes were shared. Clonotypes shared by all four sorted-subset donors showed higher generation probabilities than non-shared clonotypes.

The donors were healthy, HIV-negative adults with no recently reported acute infections or vaccinations. Only Caucasian adults living in Nashville, Tennessee, USA were represented among the donors. Magnetic negative selection was used to enrich CD4+ T cells, after which naive cells were positively selected on CD45RA and the negative fraction became the memory subset. Blood was obtained by leukapheresis, after which PBMCs were separated by Ficoll-Histopaque density gradient centrifugation and cryopreserved in liquid nitrogen vapor phase. Analytical flow cytometry was used to check the purity and quantity of every magnetically sorted T cell population. Each sorted fraction had its genomic DNA isolated and then quantified by UV absorbance on a Nanodrop 2000c. With regard to this clone: Its cognate antigen has yet to be identified. No qualities accompany the bases; no much larger clone lies one base away.

The sequenced material came from naive CD4+ T cells sorted from blood. What this sample's cell subset or site label stands for: CD45RA+ positively selected. The source of this sequence is a man between 18 and 29 years old in good health. Recombination connected TRBV7-8 to TRBJ2-3; the D segment could be TRBD2, given 5 matching bases. The CDR3 region reads CASSNRVRAGDTQYF. The DNA sequence is as follows: TGTGCCAGCAGCAACCGTGTGCGGGCCGGGGATACGCAGTATTTT.